This T cell receptor (beta chain) is drawn from a study of early T cells in non-severe SARS-CoV-2 infection. On the study more broadly: Sequenced bulk RNA came from whole blood that was unsorted, and chains were unpaired.

Attachment of unique molecular identifiers was made to individual cDNA molecules. TCRdb used MiXCR to reprocess the 5' RACE reads, holding one entry per CDR3 protein. This sample has about 39,000 distinct CDR3 sequences, with less than 7% found just once. Remarks on this clonotype: Its antigen is unknown.

V shed 10 bases and J 2 bases; nucleotides not matched to a gene: 12. Per germline, CDR1 LGHNT and CDR2 FRNRAP. The CDR3 has 16 amino acids. Study findings and constraints: Matches to VDJdb favored anti-spike CD8 responses and missed private and CD4 specificities.

The rearrangement links TRBV12-5 to TRBJ2-3; 10 nucleotides line up with TRBD1. Sequenced material: whole blood, taken at baseline. This clonotype was sampled from an adult who was a healthcare worker with PCR-confirmed SARS-CoV-2 infection or an uninfected control (not recorded which). This chain's CDR3 is CATMTDRGRVTDTQYF. CDR3 sequence (DNA): TGTGCTACAATGACTGACAGGGGGCGCGTCACAGATACGCAGTATTTT. Supplemented by reference TRBV12-5 and TRBJ2-3, the full variable domain reads DARVTQTPRHKVTEMGQEVTMRCQPILGHNTVFWYRQTMMQGLELLAYFRNRAPLDDSGMPKDRFSAEMPDATLATLKIQPSEPRDSAVYFCATMTDRGRVTDTQYFGPGTRLTVL.